Sequencing of this T cell receptor (beta chain) was carried out in a study of T cell responses to AZD1222 COVID-19 vaccine. Method: immunoSEQ multiplex PCR; TCRdb's copy keeps in-frame clones and lacks some. The sample has more than 100,000 clones, 91% seen once. Germline assignment: CDR1 SGDLS and CDR2 YYNGEE. The CDR3 has 17 residues. The ends lost 4 bases at V and 2 bases at J; junction bases unmatched: 13. This chain uses TRBV9 with TRBJ2-5; 8 nucleotides agree with TRBD2. The input for sequencing was peripheral blood, taken on day 0 of AZD1222 vaccination. The source is an adult in good health. The CDR3 is CASSLGAGTRQQETQYF. The CDR3 coding sequence is TGTGCCAGCAGCCTAGGGGCCGGGACTAGACAACAAGAGACCCAGTACTTC.